This T cell receptor beta chain comes out of a study of blood T cell repertoires in COVID-19. Study as a whole: Acute and convalescent COVID-19 specimens originated in the United States, Italy and Spain. From T cells, B-cell-depleted T cells, or PBMCs came the material, which was cDNA or gDNA.

In the source study's methods: Reference gene primer amplification in the assay estimated nucleated cell counts. Data came from immunoSEQ multiplex PCR; TCRdb stores just in-frame clones and leaves some out. V, J and clone size were drawn from that table, and D and trimming were deduced from the DNA. The sample has 55,000 to 80,000 clones, approximately 84% seen once; the top ten hold approximately 12%. The CDR3 extends over 15 amino acids. Germline CDR1 and CDR2: SGHTA and FQGNSA. J gave up 3 bases and V 5 bases, and 6 bases lay outside the gene matches. This TCR came from a human donor in a cohort sampled during active COVID-19. Sequenced sample: peripheral blood. V gene TRBV7-2 combines with J gene TRBJ2-2; TRBD2 aligns across 7 bases. The CDR3 spells CASSPAGGYTGELFF. CDR3 nucleotides: TGTGCCAGCAGCCCCGCCGGGGGGTACACCGGGGAGCTGTTTTTT.